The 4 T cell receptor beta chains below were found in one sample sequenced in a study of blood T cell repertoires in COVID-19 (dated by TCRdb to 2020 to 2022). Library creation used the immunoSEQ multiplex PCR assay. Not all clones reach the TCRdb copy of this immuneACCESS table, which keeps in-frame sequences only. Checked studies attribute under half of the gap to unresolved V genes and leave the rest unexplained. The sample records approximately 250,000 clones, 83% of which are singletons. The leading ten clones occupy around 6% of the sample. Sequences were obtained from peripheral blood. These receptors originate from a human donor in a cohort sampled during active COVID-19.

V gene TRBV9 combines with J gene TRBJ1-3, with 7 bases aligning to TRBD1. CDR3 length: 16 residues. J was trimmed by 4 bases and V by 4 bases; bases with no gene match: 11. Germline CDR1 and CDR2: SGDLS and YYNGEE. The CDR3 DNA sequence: TGTGCCAGCAGCCCCAGAGGGGGCCTCCAAGGAAACACCATATATTTT. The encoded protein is CASSPRGGLQGNTIYF.

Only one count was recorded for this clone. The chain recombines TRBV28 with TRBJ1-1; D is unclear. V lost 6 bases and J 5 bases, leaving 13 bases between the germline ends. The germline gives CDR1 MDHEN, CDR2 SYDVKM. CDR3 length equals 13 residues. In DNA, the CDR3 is TGTGCCAGCAGCTCGCAGCGTTTTACTGAAGCTTTCTTT. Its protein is CASSSQRFTEAFF.

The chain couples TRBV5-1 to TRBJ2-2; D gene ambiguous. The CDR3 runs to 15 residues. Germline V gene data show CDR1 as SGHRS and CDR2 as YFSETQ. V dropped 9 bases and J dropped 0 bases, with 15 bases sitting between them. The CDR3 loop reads CATKLNIANTGELFF. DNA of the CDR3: TGCGCCACCAAATTGAACATCGCGAACACCGGGGAGCTGTTTTTT.

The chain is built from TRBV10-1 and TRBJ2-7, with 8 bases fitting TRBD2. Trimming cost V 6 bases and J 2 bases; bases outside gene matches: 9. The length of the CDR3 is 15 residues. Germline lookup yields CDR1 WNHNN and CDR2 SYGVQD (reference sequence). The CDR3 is CASSGGVTGPYEQYF. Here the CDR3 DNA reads TGCGCCAGCAGCGGGGGGGTGACGGGACCCTACGAGCAGTACTTC.